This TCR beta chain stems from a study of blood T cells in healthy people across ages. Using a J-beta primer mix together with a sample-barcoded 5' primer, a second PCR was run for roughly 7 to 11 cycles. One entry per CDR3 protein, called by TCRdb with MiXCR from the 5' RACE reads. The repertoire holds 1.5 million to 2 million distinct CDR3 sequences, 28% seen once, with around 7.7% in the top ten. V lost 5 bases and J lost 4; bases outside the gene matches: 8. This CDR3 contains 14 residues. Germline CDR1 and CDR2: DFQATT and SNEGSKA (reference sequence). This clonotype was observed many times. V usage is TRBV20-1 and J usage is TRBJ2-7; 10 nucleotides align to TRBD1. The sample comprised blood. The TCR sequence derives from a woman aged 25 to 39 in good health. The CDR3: CSAANTDRGYEQYF. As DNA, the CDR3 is TGCAGTGCTGCCAACACGGACAGGGGGTACGAGCAGTACTTC.